Shown below are 11 T cell receptor beta chains from a single sample sequenced in a study of response to subunit inactivated influenza vaccine. TCRdb called the RT-PCR reads again in MiXCR, with one record for every CDR3 protein. The repertoire holds around 180,000 distinct CDR3 sequences, with about a tenth as singletons. The source was non-naive T cells sorted from PBMCs, collected on the day of vaccination. All receptors derive from a middle-aged man who received an inactivated influenza vaccine.

As concerns this clonotype: This may be a read error: a much more frequent sequence differs by one nucleotide. The chain couples TRBV10-3 to TRBJ1-1; possibly TRBD1 for D (5 bases). The CDR3 contains 14 residues. The ends were cut back, 6 bases at V and 4 bases at J, with 15 bases in the middle. The germline V gene encodes CDR1 ENHRY and CDR2 SYGVKD. CDR3 protein: CAIRDFSGGTEAFF. Here the CDR3 DNA reads TGTGCCATCAGAGACTTTTCGGGGGGCACTGAAGCTTTCTTT.

This clonotype was found a few times. J is TRBJ2-4 and V is TRBV20-1, with 8 nucleotides matching TRBD2. This CDR3 comprises 12 residues. The V gene's germline CDR1 is DFQATT and CDR2 SNEGSKA (reference sequence). V dropped 3 bases and J dropped 12; count of bases not matched to a gene: 7. CDR3 in DNA: TGCAGTGCTAGGGAGCTTCGGGGGGGTCAGTACTTC. Its translation is CSARELRGGQYF.

This clonotype was seen repeatedly, ten times or more. The chain combines TRBV29-1 with TRBJ2-1; TRBD2 is a possible D gene (6 bases). Germline CDR1 SQVTM, CDR2 ANQGSEA. The CDR3 covers 14 residues. The germline V and J ends were trimmed by 4 bases and 2 bases, with 12 bases remaining between them. CDR3 sequence: CSVGGGITYNEQFF. In DNA, the CDR3 is TGCAGCGTTGGTGGCGGGATCACCTACAATGAGCAGTTCTTC.

The table lists this clonotype with a few counts. The chain links TRBV5-1 to TRBJ1-2; tentative D call: TRBD1 (5 bases). Germline V gene sequence: CDR1 SGHRS, CDR2 YFSETQ. V shed 0 bases and J shed 0 bases, with 9 bases lying between them. This CDR3 has 15 amino acids. CDR3 region: CASSLGDATNYGYTF. The CDR3 DNA is TGCGCCAGCAGCTTGGGGGACGCAACTAACTATGGCTACACCTTC. The full variable domain, completed using reference TRBV5-1 and TRBJ1-2, is KAGVTQTPRYLIKTRGQQVTLSCSPISGHRSVSWYQQTPGQGLQFLFEYFSETQRNKGNFPGRFSGRQFSNSRSEMNVSTLELGDSALYLCASSLGDATNYGYTFGSGTRLTVV.

This clonotype was detected many times. The rearrangement joins TRBV4-3 to TRBJ2-5; tentatively, D is TRBD1 (5 bases). Germline V gene lookup returns CDR1 LGHNA and CDR2 YSLEER. Trimming left V 0 bases short and J 4 bases short, with 9 bases between. The CDR3 is 14 residues long. The CDR3, as DNA: TGCGCCAGCAGCCAAGAGACAGAAACAGAGACCCAGTACTTC. Encoded protein: CASSQETETETQYF.

This clonotype was counted ten times or more. The chain couples TRBV12-3 or TRBV12-4 to TRBJ2-1; TRBD1 agrees at 9 bases. Losses at the gene ends were 7 bases for V and 5 bases for J; bases not matched to a gene: 9. The CDR3 contains 15 residues. The chain's CDR3 is CASKPTGTGNNEQFF. The CDR3 nucleotides read TGTGCCAGCAAACCTACCGGGACAGGGAACAATGAGCAGTTCTTC.

This chain links TRBV28 with TRBJ2-6, with 8 bases identical to TRBD1. V shed 2 bases, J shed 0 bases, and the junction held 6 bases outside the gene matches. The CDR3 spans 18 residues. CDR1 is MDHEN and CDR2 is SYDVKM in the germline V gene. Here the CDR3 reads CASSLGQGAFSGANVLTF. The DNA for the CDR3 is TGTGCCAGCAGTTTAGGGCAGGGGGCTTTCTCTGGGGCCAACGTCCTGACTTTC.

This clonotype was seen ten or more times. The CDR3 DNA is TGTGCCAGCATAAGAGGTGGCACCTCCTACGAGCAGTACTTC. Translation gives CASIRGGTSYEQYF. The chain combines TRBV6-2 or TRBV6-3 with TRBJ2-7; D remains ambiguous. The CDR3 is made up of 14 amino acids. From germline, CDR1 is MNHEY and CDR2 SVGEGT. The ends were cut back, 7 bases at V and 0 bases at J, with 13 bases in the middle.

The chain combines TRBV5-1 with TRBJ1-2; the D gene is possibly TRBD1 (6 bases). V lost 1 base to trimming and J lost 4 bases, with 11 bases between them. Per germline, CDR1 SGHRS and CDR2 YFSETQ. There are 14 residues in the CDR3. The CDR3 DNA reads as TGCGCCAGCAGCTTGCGGACAGACGGCTATGGCTACACCTTC. As protein: CASSLRTDGYGYTF. Looking up the rest from reference TRBV5-1 and TRBJ1-2 gives the full variable domain: KAGVTQTPRYLIKTRGQQVTLSCSPISGHRSVSWYQQTPGQGLQFLFEYFSETQRNKGNFPGRFSGRQFSNSRSEMNVSTLELGDSALYLCASSLRTDGYGYTFGSGTRLTVV.

The chain is built from TRBV3-1 and TRBJ2-5; perhaps TRBD2 as D (6 bases). This CDR3 contains 17 residues. V gave up 6 bases and J gave up 1 base, with 21 bases separating them. Germline V gene sequence: CDR1 LGHDT, CDR2 YNNKEL (reference sequence). The CDR3 DNA sequence: TGTGCCAGCAGACGAGGCAGGAGGGCCGGGGTCCAAGAGACCCAGTACTTC. Amino acid sequence: CASRRGRRAGVQETQYF.

The gene calls are TRBV27 and TRBJ2-1; the match to TRBD2 covers 8 bases. This CDR3 contains 16 residues. From germline, CDR1 is MNHEY and CDR2 SMNVEV (reference sequence). J was trimmed by 9 bases and V by 0 bases; bases with no gene match: 10. The CDR3 DNA follows: TGTGCCAGCAGTTTATCTCCGGGAGGGAGCTTCCTTGAGCAGTTCTTC. This encodes CASSLSPGGSFLEQFF.